The sequence of this T cell receptor (beta chain) was determined in a study of Ad26.COV2.S vaccination and SARS-CoV-2 variants. Study-level findings and limits: Breadth, reportedly substantial, characterized the spike-specific CD8+ and CD4+ T cell responses after vaccination.

This CDR3 spans 15 amino acids. Germline V gene lookup returns CDR1 MNHNS and CDR2 SASEGT. Deletions cut 2 bases from V and 4 bases from J, with 12 bases between. On this clone itself: Its specificity is unknown.

The treatment is: around 19 received Ad26.COV2.S at low or high dose, single or two shots; 5 received placebo; per-sample allocation not given. Repertoires come from day 63 after the first vaccine or placebo injection. As its vector, the vaccine had Ad26, which expressed Wuhan-strain SARS-CoV-2 spike. Assay used: immunoSEQ multiplex PCR; TCRdb lists only in-frame clones, some missing. Of fewer than 400,000 clones in the sample, 75% to 90% were seen once. This receptor was taken from a person between 18 and 59 years old who received the Ad26.COV2.S COVID-19 vaccine or a placebo. The J gene is TRBJ1-5, the V gene TRBV6-1, with unresolved D. Specimen: peripheral blood, collected in a trial of Ad26.COV2.S vaccine versus placebo. The CDR3 protein is CASSENAGMNQPQHF. In DNA form, the CDR3 reads TGTGCCAGCAGTGAAAATGCAGGTATGAATCAGCCCCAGCATTTT.